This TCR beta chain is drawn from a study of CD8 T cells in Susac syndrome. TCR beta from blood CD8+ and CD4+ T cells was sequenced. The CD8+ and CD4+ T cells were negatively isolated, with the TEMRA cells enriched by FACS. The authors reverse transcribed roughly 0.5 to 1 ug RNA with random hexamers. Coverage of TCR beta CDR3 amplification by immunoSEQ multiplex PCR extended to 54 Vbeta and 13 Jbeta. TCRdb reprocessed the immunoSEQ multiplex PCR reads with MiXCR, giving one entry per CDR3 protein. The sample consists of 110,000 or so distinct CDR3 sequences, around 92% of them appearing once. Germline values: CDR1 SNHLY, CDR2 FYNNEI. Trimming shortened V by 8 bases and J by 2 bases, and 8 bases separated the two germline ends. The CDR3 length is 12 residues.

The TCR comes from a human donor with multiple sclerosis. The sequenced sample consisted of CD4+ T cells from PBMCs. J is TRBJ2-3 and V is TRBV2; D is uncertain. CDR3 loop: CASQPNTDTQYF. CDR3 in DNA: TGTGCCAGCCAACCCAACACAGATACGCAGTATTTT.